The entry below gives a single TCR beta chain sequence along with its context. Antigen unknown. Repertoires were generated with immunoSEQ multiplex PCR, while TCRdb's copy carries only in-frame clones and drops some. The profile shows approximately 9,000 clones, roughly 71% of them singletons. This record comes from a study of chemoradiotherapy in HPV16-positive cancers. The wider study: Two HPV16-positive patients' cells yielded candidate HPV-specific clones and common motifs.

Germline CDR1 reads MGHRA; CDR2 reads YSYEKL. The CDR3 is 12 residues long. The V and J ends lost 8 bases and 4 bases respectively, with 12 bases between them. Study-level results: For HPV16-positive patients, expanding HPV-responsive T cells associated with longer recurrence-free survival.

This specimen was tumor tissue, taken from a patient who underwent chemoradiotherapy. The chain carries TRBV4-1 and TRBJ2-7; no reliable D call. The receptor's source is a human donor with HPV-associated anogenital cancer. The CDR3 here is CASPLSRYEQYF. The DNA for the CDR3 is TGCGCCAGCCCTCTAAGCAGATACGAGCAGTACTTC.